The sequence of this T cell receptor beta chain was determined in a study of TIL therapy for anti-PD-1-resistant metastatic lung cancer. On the study more broadly: Median patient age was approximately 58, ranging roughly 35-85 years.

Sample time point: pre-treatment sample, taken before nivolumab and TIL therapy. Most excised metastases sampled were pleural nodules or supraclavicular lymph nodes. This was the immunoSEQ v3 assay. Using immunoSEQ multiplex PCR, the repertoire was profiled, and TCRdb retains in-frame clones only, with some absent. The sample contains approximately 97,000 clones, about three fifths of which appear only once. Germline assignment: CDR1 MGHRA and CDR2 YSYEKL. The CDR3 is 14 residues long. This chain uses TRBV4-1 with TRBJ2-7; 9 bases are a match to TRBD1. This sequence originates from a person aged 25-85 years with non-small cell lung cancer. Sequences were derived from tumor tissue, sampled at baseline. This CDR3 reads CPTSRPDRGYEQYF. CDR3 DNA sequence: TGCCCCACCAGCCGACCGGACAGGGGCTACGAGCAGTACTTC.